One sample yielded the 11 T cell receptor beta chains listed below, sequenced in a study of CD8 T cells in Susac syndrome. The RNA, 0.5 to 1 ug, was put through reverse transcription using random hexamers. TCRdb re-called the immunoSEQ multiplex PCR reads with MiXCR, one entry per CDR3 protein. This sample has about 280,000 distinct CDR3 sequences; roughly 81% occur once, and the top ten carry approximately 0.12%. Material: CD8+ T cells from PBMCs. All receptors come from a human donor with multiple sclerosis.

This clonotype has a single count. CDR3: CASRSLRDRWSPYEQYF. Here the CDR3 DNA reads TGTGCCAGCAGGTCATTACGGGACAGGTGGAGTCCCTACGAGCAGTACTTC. The chain employs TRBV28 and TRBJ2-7; 8 bases match TRBD1. The CDR3 is made up of 17 amino acids. V dropped 6 bases and J dropped 2; count of bases not matched to a gene: 15. Germline CDR1 is MDHEN and CDR2 is SYDVKM.

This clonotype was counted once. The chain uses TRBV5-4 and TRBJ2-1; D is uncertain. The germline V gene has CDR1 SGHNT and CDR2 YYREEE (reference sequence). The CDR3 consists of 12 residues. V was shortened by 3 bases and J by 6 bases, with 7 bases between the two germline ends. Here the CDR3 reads CASSWRTNEQFF. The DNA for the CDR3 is TGTGCCAGCAGCTGGAGAACCAATGAGCAGTTCTTC.

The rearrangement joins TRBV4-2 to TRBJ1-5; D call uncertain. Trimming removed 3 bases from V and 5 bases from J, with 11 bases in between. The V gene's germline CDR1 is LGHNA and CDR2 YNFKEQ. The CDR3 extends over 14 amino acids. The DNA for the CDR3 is TGTGCCAGCAGCCACGAAGGGAAGCATCAGCCCCAGCATTTT. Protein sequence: CASSHEGKHQPQHF.

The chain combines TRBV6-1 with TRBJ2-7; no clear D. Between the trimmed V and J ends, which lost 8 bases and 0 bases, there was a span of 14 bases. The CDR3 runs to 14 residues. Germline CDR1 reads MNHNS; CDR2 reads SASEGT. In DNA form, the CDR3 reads TGTGCCAGCGAGTGGGTTGGCCACTCCTACGAGCAGTACTTC. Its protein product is CASEWVGHSYEQYF.

CDR3 amino acids: CASRDPGQGSLSGNEQFF. CDR3 sequence (DNA): TGTGCCAGCAGGGATCCGGGACAGGGTTCCCTTTCGGGCAATGAGCAGTTCTTC. The chain recombines TRBV6-1 with TRBJ2-1, with TRBD1 matching 9 bases. V lost 6 bases, J lost 6 bases, and 18 bases stayed unmatched. The germline V gene encodes CDR1 MNHNS and CDR2 SASEGT. The CDR3 spans 18 residues.

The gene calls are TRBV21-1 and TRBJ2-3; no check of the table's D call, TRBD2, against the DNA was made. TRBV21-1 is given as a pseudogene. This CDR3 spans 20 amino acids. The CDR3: CASSTWTSGDVNTSTDTQYF. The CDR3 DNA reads TGTGCCAGCAGCACCTGGACTAGCGGAGATGTAAACACTAGCACAGATACGCAGTATTTT.

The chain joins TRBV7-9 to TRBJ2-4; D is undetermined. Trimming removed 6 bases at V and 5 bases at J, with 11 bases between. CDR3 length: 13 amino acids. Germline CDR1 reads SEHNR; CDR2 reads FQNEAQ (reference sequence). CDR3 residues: CASSTNPQNIQYF. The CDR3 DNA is TGTGCCAGCAGTACCAATCCTCAAAACATTCAGTACTTC.

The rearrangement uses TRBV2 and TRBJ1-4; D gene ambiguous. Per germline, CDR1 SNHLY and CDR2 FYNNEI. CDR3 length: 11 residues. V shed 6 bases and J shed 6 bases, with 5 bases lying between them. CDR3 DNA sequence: TGTGCCAGCAGGGAGGATGAAAAACTGTTTTTT. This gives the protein CASREDEKLFF.

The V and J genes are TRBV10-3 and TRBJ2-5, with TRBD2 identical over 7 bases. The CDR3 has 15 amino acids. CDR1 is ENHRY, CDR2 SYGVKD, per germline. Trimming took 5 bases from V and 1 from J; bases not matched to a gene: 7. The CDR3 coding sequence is TGTGCCATCAGTCCTAGCGGCAACCTCCAAGAGACCCAGTACTTC. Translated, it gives CAISPSGNLQETQYF.

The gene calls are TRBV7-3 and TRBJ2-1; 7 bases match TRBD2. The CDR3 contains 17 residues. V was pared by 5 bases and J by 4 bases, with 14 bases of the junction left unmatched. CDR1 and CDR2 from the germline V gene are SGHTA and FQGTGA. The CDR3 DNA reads TGTGCCAGCAGCCCAAATATTCCTAGCGGAGAGTACAATGAGCAGTTCTTC. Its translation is CASSPNIPSGEYNEQFF. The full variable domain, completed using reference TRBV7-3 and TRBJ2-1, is GAGVSQTPSNKVTEKGKYVELRCDPISGHTALYWYRQSLGQGPEFLIYFQGTGAADDSGLPNDRFFAVRPEGSVSTLKIQRTERGDSAVYLCASSPNIPSGEYNEQFFGPGTRLTVL.

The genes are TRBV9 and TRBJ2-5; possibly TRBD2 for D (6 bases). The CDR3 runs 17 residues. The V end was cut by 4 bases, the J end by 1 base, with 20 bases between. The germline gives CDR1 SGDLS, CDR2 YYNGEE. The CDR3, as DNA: TGTGCCAGCAGCACCCCAGGAGTCGGGAGTGCCCAAGAGACCCAGTACTTC. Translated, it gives CASSTPGVGSAQETQYF. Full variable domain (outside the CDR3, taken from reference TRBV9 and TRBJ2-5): DSGVTQTPKHLITATGQRVTLRCSPRSGDLSVYWYQQSLDQGLQFLIQYYNGEERAKGNILERFSAQQFPDLHSELNLSSLELGDSALYFCASSTPGVGSAQETQYFGPGTRLLVL.